This T cell receptor (beta chain) was recovered during a study of shared clonotypes between healthy human individuals. Study as a whole: Per donor, CD8 memory used one plate, CD8 naive used two, CD4 memory used three and CD4 naive used three.

Between the trimmed V and J ends, which lost 6 bases and 6 bases, there was a span of 21 bases. This CDR3 has 15 amino acids. Germline-derived CDR1 and CDR2 are SGHRS and YFSETQ. Authors' analysis steps: As immunoSEQ supplied junction-only sequences (without quality scores), filtering differed. Method: immunoSEQ multiplex PCR; TCRdb's copy keeps in-frame clones and lacks some. For V, J and clone size, that table is used; D and trimming come from the DNA. The sample lists around 980,000 clones, approximately 80% occurring once. The chain employs TRBV5-1 and TRBJ1-1; possible D gene TRBD1, 5 bases. The TCR originated in a man between 18 and 29 years old in good health. Some clones in this sample may be carry-over from other donors' samples. Input material: memory CD4+ T cells from PBMCs. Noted subset: CD45RA-negative fraction. The CDR3, as DNA: TGCGCCAGCACCGGGCTTCCGACAGAAGGGTCTGAAGCTTTCTTT. Amino acid sequence: CASTGLPTEGSEAFF.